Shown below are 28 T cell receptor beta chains from a single sample sequenced in a study of blood T cell repertoires in COVID-19. Profiling relied on immunoSEQ multiplex PCR, and the TCRdb table lists in-frame clones only, not all of them. The profile covers about 260,000 clones, with approximately 86% appearing a single time and under 2.5% taken by the ten largest. Sequenced material: peripheral blood. The receptors originated from a young man with active or convalescent COVID-19.

The genes are TRBV19 and TRBJ1-1, with TRBD1 matching 11 bases. Germline V gives CDR1 LNHDA, CDR2 SQIVND (reference sequence). The CDR3 totals 16 residues. Losses at the gene ends were 8 bases for V and 5 bases for J; bases not matched to a gene: 13. In nucleotides, the CDR3 is TGTGCCAGTGGCGGGACAGGGGGATGGATGGGAACTGAAGCTTTCTTT. It yields the protein CASGGTGGWMGTEAFF.

The chain combines TRBV6-5 with TRBJ1-1; TRBD1 might be the D (5 bases). The CDR3 is 13 residues long. Germline values: CDR1 MNHEY, CDR2 SVGAGI. V lost 6 bases and J 1 base, leaving 9 bases between the germline ends. Here the CDR3 DNA reads TGTGCCAGCAGGGTGACAGAGAACACTGAAGCTTTCTTT. It encodes CASRVTENTEAFF.

The V call is TRBV13, the J call TRBJ1-1, with D perhaps matching TRBD1 (5 bases). CDR1 and CDR2 (germline): PRHDT, FYEKMQ (reference sequence). The CDR3 extends over 12 amino acids. V was shortened by 10 bases and J by 6 bases, with 15 bases between the two germline ends. CDR3 DNA sequence: TGTGCCACCGGAGGGGCGGTGGCTGAAGCTTTCTTT. It translates to CATGGAVAEAFF.

This clone was seen a few times. The chain recombines TRBV27 with TRBJ2-1; weak D call: TRBD2 (5 bases). The CDR3 is 14 residues long. V was trimmed by 5 bases and J by 5 bases, leaving 13 bases between them. Germline assignment: CDR1 MNHEY and CDR2 SMNVEV (reference sequence). In DNA form, the CDR3 reads TGTGCCAGCAGTCTCACCGGGAACAACAATGAGCAGTTCTTC. It specifies CASSLTGNNNEQFF.

The chain joins TRBV19 to TRBJ2-7; weak D call: TRBD1 (5 bases). The CDR3 is made up of 13 amino acids. Trimming removed 5 bases at V and 4 bases at J, with 12 bases between. The germline V gene has CDR1 LNHDA and CDR2 SQIVND (reference sequence). The CDR3 DNA sequence: TGTGCCAGTAGTGTCACAGGTTTATACGAGCAGTACTTC. This codes for CASSVTGLYEQYF.

This rearrangement joins TRBV27 to TRBJ2-7; 7 nucleotides match TRBD1. The CDR3 is made up of 15 amino acids. J gave up 2 bases and V 6 bases, and 10 bases lay outside the gene matches. In germline, CDR1 is MNHEY, CDR2 SMNVEV (reference sequence). CDR3 in amino acids: CASRAIRDRPYEQYF. CDR3 nucleotides: TGTGCCAGCAGAGCCATCCGGGACAGACCCTACGAGCAGTACTTC.

This clone was picked up a small number of times. J is TRBJ2-7 and V is TRBV6-1; TRBD2 matches at 11 bases. This CDR3 is built from 15 residues. V lost 1 base, J lost 4 bases, and 3 bases stayed unmatched. Germline lookup yields CDR1 MNHNS and CDR2 SASEGT. The CDR3 DNA follows: TGTGCCAGCAGTGAAGTGGGACTAGCGGAATACGAGCAGTACTTC. Its translation is CASSEVGLAEYEQYF.

The chain carries TRBV25-1 and TRBJ1-3; 9 bases are a match to TRBD1. The V gene end was trimmed by 1 base and the J gene end by 6 bases; junction bases not matched to a gene: 10. CDR1 MGHDK and CDR2 SYGVNS come from the germline V gene. The CDR3 is made up of 17 amino acids. The CDR3 spells CASSEFGTGQGKNTIYF. Here the CDR3 DNA reads TGTGCCAGCAGTGAATTCGGAACGGGACAGGGTAAAAACACCATATATTTT.

This chain uses TRBV7-8 with TRBJ2-2; D unclear. The CDR3 loop spans 12 amino acids. Per the germline V gene, CDR1 is SGHVS and CDR2 is FQNEAQ. V shed 5 bases and J shed 6 bases, with 7 bases lying between them. As DNA, the CDR3 is TGTGCCAGCAGCCAAGACTCCGGGGAGCTGTTTTTT. Translating gives CASSQDSGELFF.

This chain links TRBV6-5 with TRBJ2-5; possible D gene TRBD2, 5 bases. Trimming pared 2 bases from V and 4 bases from J, leaving 14 bases between. The CDR3 spans 15 residues. Looked up from germline, CDR1 is MNHEY and CDR2 is SVGAGI. CDR3 nucleotide sequence: TGTGCCAGCAGTTACAATCCCCCTAGCAGAGAGACCCAGTACTTC. Its translation: CASSYNPPSRETQYF.

This sequence joins TRBV19 and TRBJ1-2, with 10 bases that match TRBD1. This CDR3 spans 17 amino acids. V was clipped by 5 bases and J by 5 bases; unmatched bases: 14. Germline CDR1 is LNHDA and CDR2 is SQIVND (reference sequence). CDR3 in amino acids: CASSPTGTGVSEYGYTF. In DNA, the CDR3 is TGTGCCAGTAGTCCAACCGGGACAGGGGTATCAGAATATGGCTACACCTTC.

The chain couples TRBV9 to TRBJ2-1; 9 bases match TRBD2. This CDR3 comprises 15 residues. Germline CDR1 reads SGDLS; CDR2 reads YYNGEE. Germline trimming cut 0 bases from V and 6 bases from J; bases unmatched to any gene: 4. CDR3 nucleotide sequence: TGTGCCAGCAGCGTAGTCGGCGGGGGGGTCAATGAGCAGTTCTTC. Protein sequence: CASSVVGGGVNEQFF.

The V gene is TRBV18, the J gene TRBJ1-1; D unclear. Germline CDR1 and CDR2: KGHSH and LQKENI. V was pared by 5 bases and J by 1 base, with 11 bases between. The CDR3 sequence is 14 residues long. The CDR3 bases are TGTGCCAGCTCAAACCACAATTCGAACACTGAAGCTTTCTTT. This codes for CASSNHNSNTEAFF. Supplemented by reference TRBV18 and TRBJ1-1, the full variable domain reads NAGVMQNPRHLVRRRGQEARLRCSPMKGHSHVYWYRQLPEEGLKFMVYLQKENIIDESGMPKERFSAEFPKEGPSILRIQQVVRGDSAAYFCASSNHNSNTEAFFGQGTRLTVV.

This clone has more than one count but fewer than ten. The J gene is TRBJ1-2, the V gene TRBV21-1; no check of the table's D call, TRBD1, against the DNA was made. TRBV21-1 represents a pseudogene. The length of the CDR3 is 15 residues. As DNA, the CDR3 is TGTGCCAGCAGCAAACGAACGAACAGAACCTATGGCTACACCTTC. Its translation is CASSKRTNRTYGYTF.

The rearrangement joins TRBV4-2 to TRBJ1-1; no firm D call. V was shortened by 4 bases and J by 2 bases, with 11 bases between the two germline ends. From germline, CDR1 is LGHNA and CDR2 YNFKEQ. The CDR3 length is 14 residues. CDR3 sequence: CASSRDQINTEAFF. In nucleotides, the CDR3 is TGTGCCAGCAGCCGAGACCAGATTAACACTGAAGCTTTCTTT.

This chain connects TRBV2 to TRBJ1-5; D ambiguous. Germline CDR1 is SNHLY and CDR2 is FYNNEI. V dropped 0 bases and J dropped 5 bases, with 8 bases sitting between them. This CDR3 has 14 amino acids. This CDR3 is CASSEAGRDQPQHF. The CDR3 nucleotides read TGTGCCAGCAGTGAAGCCGGGAGGGATCAGCCCCAGCATTTT.

V gene TRBV25-1 combines with J gene TRBJ1-1; TRBD1 is a possible D gene (6 bases). Germline V lookup: CDR1 MGHDK, CDR2 SYGVNS. The length of the CDR3 is 17 residues. Trimming removed 1 base at V and 5 bases at J, with 20 bases between. The CDR3 is CASSELGGPGEDTEAFF. DNA for the CDR3: TGTGCCAGCAGTGAATTGGGGGGGCCGGGGGAAGATACTGAAGCTTTCTTT.

V gene TRBV5-5 combines with J gene TRBJ1-1; 7 bases map to TRBD1. CDR3 length: 14 residues. Germline V gives CDR1 SGHKS, CDR2 YYEKEE (reference sequence). With 3 bases clipped from V and 0 bases from J, the junction kept 2 bases outside the gene matches. CDR3 sequence (DNA): TGTGCCAGCAGCTCGACAGGGCTGAACACTGAAGCTTTCTTT. Translating it yields CASSSTGLNTEAFF.

V is TRBV30 and J is TRBJ1-2; TRBD1 aligns across 10 bases. V trimming: 8 bases; J trimming: 8 bases; junction bases outside the gene matches: 14. The CDR3 extends over 14 amino acids. The V gene's germline CDR1 is GTSNPN and CDR2 SVGIG (reference sequence). The CDR3 DNA reads TGTGCCCTATTACCGGGACAGGGGATGAAAGGCTACACCTTC. Translation gives CALLPGQGMKGYTF.

The chain employs TRBV6-1 and TRBJ2-1; 13 nucleotides agree with TRBD2. The V gene's germline CDR1 is MNHNS and CDR2 SASEGT. V lost 5 bases, J lost 0 bases, and 10 bases stayed unmatched. The CDR3 extends over 19 amino acids. Written as DNA, the CDR3 is TGTGCCAGCAGTAAAGGACTAGCGGGGGATCTTAGCTCCTACAATGAGCAGTTCTTC. This sequence encodes CASSKGLAGDLSSYNEQFF.

The chain uses TRBV19 and TRBJ2-4, with D unresolved. Trimming cost V 3 bases and J 0 bases, with 6 bases left between them. The CDR3 contains 14 residues. From germline, CDR1 is LNHDA and CDR2 SQIVND (reference sequence). The DNA for the CDR3 is TGTGCCAGTAGTATTCAACTAGCCAAAAACATTCAGTACTTC. Protein: CASSIQLAKNIQYF.

V is TRBV4-3 and J is TRBJ1-6; the match to TRBD1 covers 8 bases. The CDR3 is 20 amino acids. Losses at the gene ends were 0 bases for V and 0 bases for J; bases not matched to a gene: 10. CDR1 LGHNA and CDR2 YSLEER come from the germline V gene. The CDR3 DNA is TGCGCCAGCAGCCAAGAAATGACAGGGGCACTAAGCTCCTATAATTCACCCCTCCACTTT. Residues: CASSQEMTGALSSYNSPLHF.

The V and J genes are TRBV2 and TRBJ1-6, with D uncertain. Germline loops: CDR1 SNHLY, CDR2 FYNNEI. The CDR3 has 16 amino acids. V was shortened by 6 bases and J by 5 bases, with 17 bases between the two germline ends. The CDR3 nucleotides are TGTGCCAGCAGCTCCCTGGGCAGGAGGAATAATTCACCCCTCCACTTT. Translated, it gives CASSSLGRRNNSPLHF. Together with reference TRBV2 and TRBJ1-6, the CDR3 gives the full variable domain: EPEVTQTPSHQVTQMGQEVILRCVPISNHLYFYWYRQILGQKVEFLVSFYNNEISEKSEIFDDQFSVERPDGSNFTLKIRSTKLEDSAMYFCASSSLGRRNNSPLHFGNGTRLTVT.

The J gene is TRBJ2-7, the V gene TRBV15; tentative D call: TRBD2 (6 bases). The germline V gene has CDR1 LNHNV and CDR2 YYDKDF (reference sequence). The V and J ends lost 1 base and 3 bases respectively, with 13 bases between them. This CDR3 contains 15 residues. DNA for the CDR3: TGTGCCACCAGCAGAGTTATTGGGAGGTACTACGAGCAGTACTTC. Protein product: CATSRVIGRYYEQYF. The whole variable domain, remainder taken from reference TRBV15 and TRBJ2-7, is DAMVIQNPRYQVTQFGKPVTLSCSQTLNHNVMYWYQQKSSQAPKLLFHYYDKDFNNEADTPDNFQSRRPNTSFCFLDIRSPGLGDTAMYLCATSRVIGRYYEQYFGPGTRLTVT.

The chain combines TRBV5-8 with TRBJ1-1; D remains unclear. Germline CDR1 and CDR2: SGHTS and YDEGEE. Trimming stripped 0 bases from V and 0 bases from J, with 6 bases between. The length of the CDR3 is 14 residues. The CDR3 reads CASSLDGLNTEAFF. CDR3 in DNA: TGTGCCAGCAGCTTGGATGGCTTGAACACTGAAGCTTTCTTT.

The V gene is TRBV5-8, the J gene TRBJ1-1, with TRBD1 matching over 7 bases. CDR1 and CDR2 (germline): SGHTS, YDEGEE. The length of the CDR3 is 14 residues. With V trimmed by 4 bases and J by 1 base, 4 bases remained unmatched. DNA of the CDR3: TGTGCCAGCAGCATGGGACAGCCGAACACTGAAGCTTTCTTT. As protein: CASSMGQPNTEAFF.

The chain links TRBV19 to TRBJ1-1; no clear D gene. CDR3 size: 14 residues. Germline CDR1 reads LNHDA; CDR2 reads SQIVND (reference sequence). Trimming cost V 5 bases and J 4 bases, with 14 bases left between them. In nucleotides, the CDR3 is TGTGCCAGTAGTTTTTCGGCCGGGATCACTGAAGCTTTCTTT. It codes for CASSFSAGITEAFF. The full variable domain, in which reference TRBV19 and TRBJ1-1 provide the parts outside the CDR3, is DGGITQSPKYLFRKEGQNVTLSCEQNLNHDAMYWYRQDPGQGLRLIYYSQIVNDFQKGDIAEGYSVSREKKESFPLTVTSAQKNPTAFYLCASSFSAGITEAFFGQGTRLTVV.

The rearrangement joins TRBV5-4 to TRBJ2-3; D perhaps matches TRBD1 (6 bases). The CDR3 is made up of 16 amino acids. Germline V gives CDR1 SGHNT, CDR2 YYREEE (reference sequence). Trimming removed 0 bases from V and 0 bases from J, with 11 bases in between. In DNA, the CDR3 is TGTGCCAGCAGCTTGGAAGGGGGAGTGAGCACAGATACGCAGTATTTT. It is translated as CASSLEGGVSTDTQYF.